This TCR beta chain was sequenced during a study of cytomegalovirus exposure and HLA in healthy donors. Vbeta (60) and Jbeta (13) primers were used in the PCR. TCRdb keeps only in-frame clones here, not all; method: immunoSEQ multiplex PCR. The sample holds about 130,000 clones; roughly three quarters are singletons and the top ten take under 13%. The sequence came from a man aged 30-40 years in good health and CMV-seropositive. Sample: PBMCs.

This CDR3 reads CASTSHRLLYEQYF. In nucleotides, the CDR3 is TGTGCCAGCACATCTCACAGGCTACTCTACGAGCAGTACTTC. This chain links TRBV6-4 with TRBJ2-7; a possible D gene is TRBD1 (5 bases). Trimming took 7 bases from V and 3 from J, leaving 16 bases between them. Germline CDR1 MRHNA, CDR2 SNTAGT. CDR3 size: 14 residues.